This T cell receptor beta chain originates from a study of cytomegalovirus exposure and HLA in healthy donors. Study results and limitations: Cytomegalovirus association was listed for 164 TCR beta chains. With high specificity and sensitivity, the classifier reportedly diagnosed cytomegalovirus status.

As concerns this clone: What it binds is not known.

TCRdb's copy holds only in-frame clones and misses some; the assay was immunoSEQ multiplex PCR. The sample records 150,000 to 180,000 clones, 86% being singletons. CDR3 length: 12 residues. The germline V gene has CDR1 SGHDT and CDR2 YYEEEE. Trimming removed 3 bases from V and 14 bases from J; junction bases left unmatched: 4. The receptor was isolated from a man younger than 30 in good health and CMV-seropositive. V usage is TRBV5-6 and J usage is TRBJ2-3; 12 nucleotides align to TRBD2. The sample taken for sequencing was PBMCs. CDR3 sequence (DNA): TGTGCCAGCAGCTCCGGACTAGCGGGGTGGTATTTT. This codes for CASSSGLAGWYF.